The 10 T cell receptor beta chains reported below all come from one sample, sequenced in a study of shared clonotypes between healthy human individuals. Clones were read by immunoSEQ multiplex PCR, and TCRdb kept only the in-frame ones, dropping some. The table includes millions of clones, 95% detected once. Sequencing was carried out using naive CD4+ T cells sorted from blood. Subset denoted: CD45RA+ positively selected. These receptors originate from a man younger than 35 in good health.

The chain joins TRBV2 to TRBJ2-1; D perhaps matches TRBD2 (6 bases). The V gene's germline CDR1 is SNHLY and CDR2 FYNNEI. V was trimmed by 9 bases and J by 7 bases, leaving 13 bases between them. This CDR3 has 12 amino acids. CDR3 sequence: CARTSGNNEQFF. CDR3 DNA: TGTGCCAGGACTAGTGGGAATAATGAGCAGTTCTTC.

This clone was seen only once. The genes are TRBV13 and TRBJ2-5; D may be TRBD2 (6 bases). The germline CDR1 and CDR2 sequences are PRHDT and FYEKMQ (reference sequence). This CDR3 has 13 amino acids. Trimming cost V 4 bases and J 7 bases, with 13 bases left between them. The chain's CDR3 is CASSSTRGGTQYF. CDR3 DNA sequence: TGTGCCAGCAGCTCGACTAGAGGAGGGACCCAGTACTTC.

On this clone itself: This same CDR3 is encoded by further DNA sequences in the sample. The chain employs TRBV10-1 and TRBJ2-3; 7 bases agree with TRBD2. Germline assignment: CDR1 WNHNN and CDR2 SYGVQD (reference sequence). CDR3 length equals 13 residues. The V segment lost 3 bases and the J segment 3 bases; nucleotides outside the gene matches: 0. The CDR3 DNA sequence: TGCGCCAGCAGTGAAGCGGGGACAGATACGCAGTATTTT. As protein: CASSEAGTDTQYF.

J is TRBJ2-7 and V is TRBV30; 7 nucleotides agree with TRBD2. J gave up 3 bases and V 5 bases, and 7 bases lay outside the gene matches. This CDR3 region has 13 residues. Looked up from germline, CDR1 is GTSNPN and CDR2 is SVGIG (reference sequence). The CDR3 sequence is CAWGSGIRYEQYF. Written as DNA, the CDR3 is TGTGCCTGGGGGAGCGGGATCCGCTACGAGCAGTACTTC.

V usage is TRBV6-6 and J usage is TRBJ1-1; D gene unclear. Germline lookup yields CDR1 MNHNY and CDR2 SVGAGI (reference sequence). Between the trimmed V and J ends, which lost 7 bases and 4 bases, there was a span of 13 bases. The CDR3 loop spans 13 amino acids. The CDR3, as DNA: TGTGCCAGCAAAACGGACCCGGGCACTGAAGCTTTCTTT. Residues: CASKTDPGTEAFF.

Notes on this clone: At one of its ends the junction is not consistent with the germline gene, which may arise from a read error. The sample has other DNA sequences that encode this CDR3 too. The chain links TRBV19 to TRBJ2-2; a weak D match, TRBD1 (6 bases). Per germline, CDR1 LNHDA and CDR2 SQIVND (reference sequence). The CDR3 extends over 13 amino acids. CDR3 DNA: TGCGCCAGTCGGACAGCGAACACCGGGGAGCTGTTTTTT. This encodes CASRTANTGELFF.

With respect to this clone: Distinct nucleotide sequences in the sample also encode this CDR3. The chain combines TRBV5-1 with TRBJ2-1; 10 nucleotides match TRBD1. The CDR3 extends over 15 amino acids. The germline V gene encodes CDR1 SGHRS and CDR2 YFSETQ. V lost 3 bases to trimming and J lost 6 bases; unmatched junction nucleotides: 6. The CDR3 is CASSSGQGRVNEQFF. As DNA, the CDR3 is TGCGCCAGCAGCTCGGGACAGGGGAGGGTCAATGAGCAGTTCTTC.

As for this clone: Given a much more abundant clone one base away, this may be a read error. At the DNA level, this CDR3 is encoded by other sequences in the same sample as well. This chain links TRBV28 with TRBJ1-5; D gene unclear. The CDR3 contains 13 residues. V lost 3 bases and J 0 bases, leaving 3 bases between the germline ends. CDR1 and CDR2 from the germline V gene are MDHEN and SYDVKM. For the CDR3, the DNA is TGTGCCAGCAGTTTCGATAGCAATCAGCCCCAGCATTTT. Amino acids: CASSFDSNQPQHF.

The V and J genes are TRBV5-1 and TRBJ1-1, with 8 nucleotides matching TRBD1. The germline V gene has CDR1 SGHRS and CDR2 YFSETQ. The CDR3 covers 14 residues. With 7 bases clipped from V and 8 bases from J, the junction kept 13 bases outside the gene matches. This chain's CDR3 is CASSNGQGLSEAFF. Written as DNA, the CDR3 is TGCGCCAGCTCGAATGGACAGGGTTTATCAGAAGCTTTCTTT.

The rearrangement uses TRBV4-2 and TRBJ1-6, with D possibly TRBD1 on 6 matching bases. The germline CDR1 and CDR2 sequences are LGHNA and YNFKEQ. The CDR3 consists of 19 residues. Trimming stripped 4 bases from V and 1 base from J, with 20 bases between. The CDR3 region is CASSLAEGGEESYNSPLHF. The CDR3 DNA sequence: TGTGCCAGCAGCCTGGCCGAGGGGGGTGAGGAATCCTATAATTCACCCCTCCACTTT.